This T cell receptor (beta chain) originates from a study of tissue T cells after allogeneic stem cell transplantation. Assay: immunoSEQ multiplex PCR; the TCRdb copy retains only in-frame clones and omits some. The repertoire includes 17,000 or so clones, just over 70% of them detected once, and approximately 1% sits in the top ten. Concerning this clone: Gene labels here are mouse ones.

This TCR was sampled from a female BALB/c mouse in good health. For the strain, the MHC haplotype given is H2-d. The sample consisted of spleen.

CDR3 loop: CATLDITNTGQLYF. CDR3 DNA, as far as it was read: TGTGCCACCCTGGACATAACAAACACCGGGCAGCTCTAC. The chain combines TRBV19 with TRBJ2-2; D possibly corresponds to TRBD1 (5 bases). The read terminates 1 residue before the CDR3 end, so the remaining end is supplied by the germline J gene. The CDR3 consists of 14 residues. With 9 bases removed from V and 0 bases from J, the gap between germline ends came to 12 bases. The germline gives CDR1 FNHDT, CDR2 SITEND (reference sequence).